This is a list of T cell receptor beta chains from one sample in a study of blood T cell repertoires in COVID-19. Repertoires were generated with immunoSEQ multiplex PCR, while TCRdb's copy carries only in-frame clones and drops some. Among roughly 300,000 clones listed, about 90% were seen once. Sample: PBMCs or T cells enriched from blood (not recorded which). These receptors all come from a woman aged 25-40 years who had recovered from COVID-19. Each CDR3 is given with its conserved first and last residue. The D gene is left open where the match is weak. Clone sizes are given selectively: once, few, many, or a class where the clone is expanded.

d_call j_call clone_size v_call cdr3_aa cdr3_nt
TRBD1 TRBJ2-7 - TRBV3-1/TRBV3-2 CASSLPGQDPYEQYF TGTGCCAGCAGCCTTCCGGGACAGGATCCTTACGAGCAGTACTTC
- TRBJ2-7 once TRBV6-5 CASSYEGHPGAYEQYF TGTGCCAGCAGTTACGAGGGTCACCCTGGAGCCTACGAGCAGTACTTC
TRBD1 TRBJ2-2 - TRBV3-1/TRBV3-2 CASSHGQGRGGELFF TGTGCCAGCAGCCACGGACAGGGGCGCGGGGGAGAGCTGTTTTTT
- TRBJ2-7 - TRBV5-1 CASSQGVSYEQYF TGCGCCAGCAGCCAGGGTGTATCCTACGAGCAGTACTTC
- TRBJ2-1 - TRBV12-5 CASGLSGTPYNEQFF TGTGCTAGTGGTTTGTCGGGGACACCCTACAATGAGCAGTTCTTC
TRBD1 TRBJ1-2 - TRBV28 CASSPSTGRASYGYTF TGTGCCAGCAGTCCGTCGACAGGGCGTGCGTCCTATGGCTACACCTTC
- TRBJ2-3 - TRBV10-1 CASSESSHLSADTQYF TGCGCCAGCAGTGAGTCAAGCCATCTTAGCGCAGATACGCAGTATTTT
- TRBJ2-5 few TRBV18 CASSRPTLTSQGETQYF TGTGCCAGCTCACGCCCTACGCTGACTAGTCAAGGAGAGACCCAGTACTTC
- TRBJ1-2 - TRBV2 CASSELGGGPTYGYTF TGTGCCAGCAGTGAATTAGGGGGAGGGCCAACCTATGGCTACACCTTC
- TRBJ2-7 - TRBV2 CASKGGVYEQYF TGTGCCAGCAAAGGAGGGGTGTACGAGCAGTACTTC
- TRBJ1-5 - TRBV2 CASSDGGAWPQHF TGTGCCAGCAGCGACGGAGGGGCTTGGCCCCAGCATTTT
TRBD1 TRBJ1-1 - TRBV5-4 CASSLPGQGALNTEAFF TGTGCCAGCAGTCTTCCGGGACAGGGGGCCCTGAACACTGAAGCTTTCTTT
- TRBJ1-5 - TRBV9 CASSGGLDQPQHF TGTGCCAGCAGCGGGGGCTTAGATCAGCCCCAGCATTTT
- TRBJ1-1 - TRBV9 CASSVGADKNTEAFF TGTGCCAGCAGCGTAGGGGCAGATAAGAACACTGAAGCTTTCTTT
TRBD2 TRBJ2-1 - TRBV12-5 CASGLGVGGYNEQFF TGTGCTAGTGGTTTGGGTGTGGGAGGGTACAATGAGCAGTTCTTC
TRBD1 TRBJ1-2 - TRBV27 CASSANLPKTGAYGYTF TGTGCCAGCAGTGCGAACCTCCCAAAGACAGGGGCCTATGGCTACACCTTC
- TRBJ1-5 - TRBV9 CASSVEGSGNQPQHF TGTGCCAGCAGCGTAGAGGGGTCGGGTAATCAGCCCCAGCATTTT
TRBD1 TRBJ2-7 - TRBV3-1/TRBV3-2 CASSFDRGRTYEQYF TGTGCCAGCAGCTTCGACAGGGGAAGAACCTACGAGCAGTACTTC
- TRBJ1-5 - TRBV10-3 CATSIQGGNQPQHF TGTGCCACCTCAATACAGGGTGGCAATCAGCCCCAGCATTTT
TRBD1 TRBJ1-2 once TRBV7-2 CASSLDRGGYTF TGTGCCAGCAGCTTAGACAGGGGCGGCTACACCTTC
TRBD1 TRBJ1-2 few TRBV28 CASSSGQGVATNGYTF TGTGCCAGCAGTTCAGGACAGGGTGTCGCTACTAATGGCTACACCTTC
- TRBJ1-2 - TRBV7-2 CASRLGILYGYTF TGTGCCAGCAGACTCGGGATCCTCTATGGCTACACCTTC
- TRBJ1-5 - TRBV12-2 CASRLGFGGKPQHF TGTGCAAGTCGCTTAGGTTTTGGGGGGAAGCCCCAGCATTTT
TRBD2 TRBJ2-5 - TRBV2 CASSEGLATETQYF TGTGCCAGCAGTGAGGGACTAGCAACGGAGACCCAGTACTTC
TRBD1 TRBJ2-1 - TRBV28 CASSPRDRTYNEQFF TGTGCCAGCAGTCCCCGGGACAGGACCTACAATGAGCAGTTCTTC
- TRBJ2-2 - TRBV9 CASSVPTGGTGELFF TGTGCCAGCAGCGTCCCAACAGGCGGCACCGGGGAGCTGTTTTTT
- TRBJ1-2 - TRBV7-2 CASSLEAGPYGYTF TGTGCCAGCAGCTTGGAGGCTGGGCCCTATGGCTACACCTTC
TRBD1 TRBJ2-5 - TRBV14 CASSQGDRGGGETQYF TGTGCCAGCAGCCAAGGGGACAGGGGAGGAGGAGAGACCCAGTACTTC
- TRBJ1-1 - TRBV18 CASSPSGGGYGAMNTEAFF TGTGCCAGCTCACCAAGTGGCGGGGGATACGGTGCAATGAACACTGAAGCTTTCTTT
- TRBJ1-5 - TRBV27 CASSLYSYSNQPQHF TGTGCCAGCAGTTTATATTCTTATAGCAATCAGCCCCAGCATTTT
- TRBJ1-2 - TRBV30 CAWSGAQGNYGYTF TGTGCCTGGAGTGGGGCACAGGGTAACTATGGCTACACCTTC
TRBD2 TRBJ2-3 - TRBV7-2 CASSWRTSGSSDTQYF TGTGCCAGCAGCTGGAGGACTAGCGGTTCTTCAGATACGCAGTATTTT
TRBD1 TRBJ1-6 - TRBV28 CASTLGGDRGYSPLHF TGTGCCAGCACATTGGGTGGGGACAGGGGATATTCACCCCTCCACTTT
TRBD1 TRBJ2-3 - TRBV29-1 CSVAGTGPDTQYF TGCAGCGTAGCTGGGACAGGGCCGGATACGCAGTATTTT
- TRBJ2-5 - TRBV9 CASTQTAGQETQYF TGTGCCAGCACCCAAACCGCGGGGCAAGAGACCCAGTACTTC
- TRBJ2-7 few TRBV19 CASSSGLVPYEQYF TGTGCCAGTAGTTCGGGACTGGTCCCCTACGAGCAGTACTTC
TRBD2 TRBJ2-7 - TRBV9 CASSVAGGLLPYEQYF TGTGCCAGCAGCGTAGCTGGGGGACTACTTCCCTACGAGCAGTACTTC
TRBD1 TRBJ2-3 - TRBV27 CASRAGTGDGDTQYF TGTGCCAGCAGAGCCGGGACAGGGGACGGAGATACGCAGTATTTT
TRBD1 TRBJ1-6 - TRBV28 CASSVTGTDNSPLHF TGTGCCAGCAGTGTGACCGGGACAGATAATTCACCCCTCCACTTT
TRBD1 TRBJ1-4 - TRBV4-1 CASSQAGQRNEKLFF TGCGCCAGCAGCCAGGCGGGACAGCGTAATGAAAAACTGTTTTTT
- TRBJ1-1 few TRBV19 CASSIVGSRYTEAFF TGTGCCAGTAGTATAGTGGGCAGCCGTTACACTGAAGCTTTCTTT
TRBD1 TRBJ2-7 - TRBV5-1 CASSLGRDRFSEQYF TGCGCCAGCAGCTTGGGCCGGGACAGATTTTCGGAGCAGTACTTC
- TRBJ1-6 - TRBV9 CASSVSNRAYNSPLHF TGTGCCAGCAGCGTCTCGAACAGGGCTTATAATTCACCCCTCCACTTT
TRBD1 TRBJ1-3 few TRBV7-2 CASSRQSGQGRNTIYF TGTGCCAGCAGTCGTCAAAGCGGACAGGGACGAAACACCATATATTTT
- TRBJ2-7 - TRBV28 CATQGAREQYF TGTGCCACCCAAGGGGCGAGGGAGCAGTACTTC
- TRBJ1-2 - TRBV19 CASSIGAGDGYTF TGTGCCAGTAGTATAGGGGCAGGGGATGGCTACACCTTC
TRBD1 TRBJ1-6 - TRBV10-3 CATSQGASPEGVSPLHF TGTGCCACTAGTCAGGGGGCAAGTCCCGAAGGGGTTTCACCCCTCCACTTT
- TRBJ1-6 - TRBV5-1 CASSLNPRGGGNSPLHF TGCGCCAGCAGCTTGAACCCGCGCGGGGGGGGTAATTCACCCCTCCACTTT
TRBD1 TRBJ1-2 - TRBV20-1 CSASPGIQGASWGYTF TGCAGTGCTAGTCCCGGTATACAGGGGGCATCTTGGGGCTACACCTTC
TRBD1 TRBJ1-5 - TRBV6-5 CASSRGPGSNQPQHF TGTGCCAGCAGCAGGGGGCCTGGTAGCAATCAGCCCCAGCATTTT
- TRBJ1-3 - TRBV5-5 CASSLLGGSGNTIYF TGTGCCAGCAGCTTGCTGGGGGGGTCTGGAAACACCATATATTTT
- TRBJ1-1 - TRBV5-4 CASSLAGLVTEAFF TGTGCCAGCAGCTTGGCCGGGTTGGTCACTGAAGCTTTCTTT
- TRBJ1-1 - TRBV15 CATSRVGARVGTEAFF TGTGCCACCAGCAGAGTAGGAGCCAGGGTCGGGACTGAAGCTTTCTTT
- TRBJ2-7 - TRBV11-2 CASRPGGAYEQYF TGTGCCAGCCGCCCTGGCGGGGCCTACGAGCAGTACTTC
TRBD1 TRBJ1-2 - TRBV5-1 CASSLDRDSYGYTF TGCGCCAGCAGCTTGGACAGGGACAGTTATGGCTACACCTTC
- TRBJ2-7 - TRBV7-8 CASLQGRVSYEQYF TGTGCCAGCCTACAGGGCAGAGTGTCCTACGAGCAGTACTTC
TRBD1 TRBJ1-4 few TRBV30 CAWSVAGGNEKLFF TGTGCCTGGAGTGTGGCAGGGGGTAATGAAAAACTGTTTTTT
- TRBJ2-7 - TRBV5-5 CASSPGQTSSYEQYF TGTGCCAGCAGCCCAGGACAGACGAGCTCCTACGAGCAGTACTTC